This TCR beta chain was sequenced during a study of T cells after yellow fever vaccination. The CDR3 length is 16 residues. The V end lost 4 bases, the J end lost 0 bases, and 15 bases lay between the germline ends. Germline V gene sequence: CDR1 SGHRS, CDR2 YFSETQ. Template switching by 5'RACE produced TCR cDNA, adding a universal primer site and UMIs. TCRdb recomputed calls from the 5' RACE reads with MiXCR, one row per CDR3 protein. The sample has some 350,000 distinct CDR3 sequences, around 6.5% seen once. The sequencing here drew on PBMCs, taken 5 days after the yellow fever booster vaccination. This clonotype was sampled from a man aged 25 to 40 who received the YFV17D yellow fever vaccine. The genes are TRBV5-1 and TRBJ2-3; possible D gene TRBD1, 7 bases. The CDR3 loop is CASSGGTARSTDTQYF. CDR3 nucleotides: TGCGCCAGCAGCGGGGGGACAGCCAGGAGCACAGATACGCAGTATTTT.